This entry describes one T cell receptor (beta chain). Its cognate antigen is unknown. The treatment: oral pan-JAK inhibitor, 5-10 mg twice daily. The study team obtained lesional scalp punch biopsies and peripheral blood from alopecia areata patients. The sample comes from a study of CD8+ T cells in alopecia areata. Study-wide findings and caveats: During tofacitinib treatment, many expanded lesional clones remained in scalp and blood. An increase in clonality over normal scalp was evident in lesional scalp, especially alopecia totalis/universalis.

The germline V gene has CDR1 SGHVS and CDR2 FQNEAQ. The CDR3 runs to 18 residues. V was clipped by 1 base and J by 4 bases; unmatched bases: 15. The authors extracted RNA and reverse transcribed it into cDNA as the sequencing template. Libraries were prepared by immunoSEQ multiplex PCR; TCRdb keeps only in-frame clonotypes and omits some of them. The data contain about 220,000 clones, less than 75% of them singletons. The chain has TRBV7-8 and TRBJ1-2, with TRBD1 matching 7 bases. The sequence came from a human donor with alopecia areata. Source: CD4+ T cells sorted from blood, taken at week 4, from a patient treated with tofacitinib. The CDR3 region is CASSLVSPGTDVLYGYTF. Written as DNA, the CDR3 is TGTGCCAGCAGCTTAGTTTCCCCCGGGACAGATGTTCTCTATGGCTACACCTTC. Variable domain in full (rest from reference TRBV7-8 and TRBJ1-2): GAGVSQSPRYKVAKRGQDVALRCDPISGHVSLFWYQQALGQGPEFLTYFQNEAQLDKSGLPSDRFFAERPEGSVSTLKIQRTQQEDSAVYLCASSLVSPGTDVLYGYTFGSGTRLTVV.